What follows are 2 T cell receptor beta chains derived from one specimen sequenced in a study of CXCR3-negative and CXCR3-positive naive CD8 T cells. These receptors have no identified antigens. Overall study results and limits: Naive cells positive for CXCR3 carried more hydrophobic TRB CDR3s than CXCR3-negative ones.

The libraries of TRB cDNA were prepared using 5' RACE with UMI labels. Reanalyzing the 5' RACE reads, TCRdb keeps one entry per CDR3 protein, without DNA. This sample's table has around 63,000 distinct CDR3 sequences. Sequenced: naive CXCR3+ CD8+ T cells from blood. Documented subset: CD45RO-CCR7+CD27+CD95- naive CD8+ T cells expressing CXCR3 (TNR3+). The receptors stem from a human donor in good health. Some clones in this sample may be carry-over from other donors' samples.

The gene calls are TRBV4-3 and TRBJ1-6; checking the TCRdb D call of TRBD1 is not possible without DNA. There are 15 residues in the CDR3. Per germline, CDR1 LGHNA and CDR2 YSLEER. CDR3 in amino acids: CASSQVKGANSPLHF.

The J gene is TRBJ1-5, the V gene TRBV7-9; TCRdb's D gene call, TRBD1, goes unchecked for lack of DNA. Germline assignment: CDR1 SEHNR and CDR2 FQNEAQ (reference sequence). The CDR3 has 15 amino acids. CDR3: CASSFGQGSDQPQHF.